This record looks at one T cell receptor beta chain sequence and its context. Antigen specificity is unknown. These data come from a study of vaccination and CD4 T cells after COVID-19. As for time point: late sampling 161 to 241 days after vaccination in a few convalescent patients. The treatment was: roughly 11-day PBMC culture with coronavirus spike peptide pools or control peptides (ViraFEST assay). The Oncomine TCR Beta short-read assay sequenced DNA from cultured CD4+ T cells. TCRdb analysed the PCR reads with MiXCR anew, one entry per CDR3 protein. The sample includes around 16,000 distinct CDR3 sequences, approximately 50% of them seen just once. V lost 5 bases, J lost 5 bases, and 9 bases lay in between. The length of the CDR3 is 12 residues. From germline, CDR1 is LGHNA and CDR2 YNFKEQ.

The material sequenced was CD4+ T cells from blood, cultured in vitro, taken about 7 months after SARS-CoV-2 vaccination. The TCR sequence derives from a human donor who had recovered from COVID-19. The genes are TRBV4-2 and TRBJ1-2, with D uncertain. CDR3 in DNA: TGTGCCAGCAGCGCACGCCATTATGGCTACACCTTC. Its protein is CASSARHYGYTF.